This passage covers 22 T cell receptor beta chains from one sample sequenced in a study of cytomegalovirus exposure and HLA in healthy donors. Libraries were prepared by immunoSEQ multiplex PCR; TCRdb keeps only in-frame clonotypes and omits some of them. The data show roughly 60,000 clones, with 92% seen just once and around 1.2% held by the top ten. Source material: PBMCs. The source is a woman younger than 35 in good health and CMV-seronegative.

J is TRBJ2-5 and V is TRBV5-5, with TRBD2 identical over 7 bases. Germline V gives CDR1 SGHKS, CDR2 YYEKEE (reference sequence). This CDR3 has 13 amino acids. V lost 4 bases to trimming and J lost 5 bases; unmatched junction nucleotides: 5. DNA for the CDR3: TGTGCCAGCAGCCAATCGCGGGGGGAGACCCAGTACTTC. Translation gives CASSQSRGETQYF.

This clone was counted only a few times. The rearrangement joins TRBV28 to TRBJ1-2; 10 bases line up with TRBD1. This CDR3 spans 14 amino acids. CDR1 is MDHEN, CDR2 SYDVKM, per germline. J was trimmed by 7 bases and V by 6 bases; bases with no gene match: 8. The chain's CDR3 is CASRQSTGGSGYTF. As DNA, the CDR3 is TGTGCCAGCAGACAATCGACAGGGGGCTCTGGCTACACCTTC.

The chain employs TRBV25-1 and TRBJ1-1, with D unclear. The CDR3 extends over 17 amino acids. V was shortened by 4 bases and J by 4 bases, with 22 bases between the two germline ends. Per germline, CDR1 MGHDK and CDR2 SYGVNS. The CDR3 sequence: CASSALSVGFPGTEAFF. The CDR3 nucleotides read TGTGCCAGCAGTGCGTTGTCTGTCGGGTTCCCGGGCACTGAAGCTTTCTTT.

The gene calls are TRBV28 and TRBJ2-3; 8 bases line up with TRBD1. Germline V gene lookup returns CDR1 MDHEN and CDR2 SYDVKM. This CDR3 has 15 amino acids. J gave up 1 base and V 5 bases, and 5 bases lay outside the gene matches. The CDR3 spells CASSPQGAGTDTQYF. CDR3 in DNA: TGTGCCAGCAGTCCTCAGGGGGCCGGCACAGATACGCAGTATTTT.

The chain joins TRBV27 to TRBJ1-1, with D unresolved. Germline CDR1 MNHEY, CDR2 SMNVEV (reference sequence). The CDR3 is made up of 15 amino acids. Trimming left V 4 bases short and J 0 bases short, with 12 bases between. CDR3 region: CASSSSPLLNTEAFF. In DNA form, the CDR3 reads TGTGCCAGCAGTTCCAGCCCACTACTGAACACTGAAGCTTTCTTT.

The rearrangement uses TRBV11-3 and TRBJ1-1, with a possible D match to TRBD1 (5 bases). V was trimmed by 4 bases and J by 1 base, leaving 7 bases between them. Germline V gene sequence: CDR1 SGHNT, CDR2 YENEEA. The CDR3 is 13 residues long. The CDR3 loop is CASSYDRNTEAFF. In DNA form, the CDR3 reads TGTGCCAGCAGCTACGACAGGAACACTGAAGCTTTCTTT.

The gene calls are TRBV30 and TRBJ2-6, with a tentative D call TRBD2 (5 bases). The V gene's germline CDR1 is GTSNPN and CDR2 SVGIG (reference sequence). The CDR3 spans 14 residues. Trimming pared 2 bases from V and 3 bases from J, leaving 8 bases between. The CDR3 sequence: CAWSPGLGANVLTF. CDR3 bases: TGTGCCTGGAGTCCTGGACTTGGGGCCAACGTCCTGACTTTC.

The chain is built from TRBV28 and TRBJ1-5, with 7 positions matching TRBD1. The J segment lost 11 bases and the V segment lost 5 bases, leaving 12 bases of the junction unmatched. CDR1 is MDHEN, CDR2 SYDVKM, per germline. The CDR3 runs to 14 residues. The CDR3 spells CASSARQGQVTQHF. CDR3 DNA sequence: TGTGCCAGCAGTGCAAGACAGGGTCAGGTTACCCAGCATTTT.

V usage is TRBV2 and J usage is TRBJ2-1, with D maybe TRBD2 (6 bases). The V and J ends lost 4 bases and 9 bases respectively, with 7 bases between them. Germline assignment: CDR1 SNHLY and CDR2 FYNNEI. The CDR3 consists of 11 residues. CDR3 in amino acids: CASSVGGEQFF. CDR3 nucleotide sequence: TGTGCCAGCAGTGTGGGGGGTGAGCAGTTCTTC.

The V and J genes are TRBV5-1 and TRBJ1-1; D possibly corresponds to TRBD1 (6 bases). Germline loops: CDR1 SGHRS, CDR2 YFSETQ. V gave up 5 bases and J gave up 12 bases, with 23 bases separating them. The CDR3 contains 14 residues. CDR3 amino acids: CASSPGTSPGETFF. CDR3 bases: TGCGCCAGCAGTCCCGGGACATCTCCCGGGGAAACTTTCTTT.

The CDR3 protein is CASKSQGGNNEQFF. In nucleotides, the CDR3 is TGTGCCAGTAAATCACAGGGGGGAAACAATGAGCAGTTCTTC. The V and J genes are TRBV19 and TRBJ2-1; 8 nucleotides line up with TRBD1. V lost 7 bases and J lost 5; bases outside the gene matches: 7. This CDR3 region has 14 residues. CDR1 LNHDA and CDR2 SQIVND come from the germline V gene (reference sequence).

This clone appeared a few times. The J gene is TRBJ2-1, the V gene TRBV7-2; 7 bases are a match to TRBD2. CDR3 length equals 15 residues. After removal of 5 bases from V and 5 bases from J, the junction contained 9 bases not matched to a gene. Germline V gives CDR1 SGHTA, CDR2 FQGNSA. The DNA of the CDR3 is TGTGCCAGCAGCCCGCTCGGCGGGAGCCACAATGAGCAGTTCTTC. Translating it yields CASSPLGGSHNEQFF. Together with reference TRBV7-2 and TRBJ2-1, the CDR3 gives the full variable domain: GAGVSQSPSNKVTEKGKDVELRCDPISGHTALYWYRQSLGQGLEFLIYFQGNSAPDKSGLPSDRFSAERTGGSVSTLTIQRTQQEDSAVYLCASSPLGGSHNEQFFGPGTRLTVL.

This chain's CDR3 is CASSPPTGLVNTEAFF. The CDR3 DNA sequence: TGTGCCAGCTCACCACCGACAGGGTTGGTGAACACTGAAGCTTTCTTT. The rearrangement uses TRBV18 and TRBJ1-1; TRBD1 agrees at 7 bases. The CDR3 runs 16 residues. The germline V gene encodes CDR1 KGHSH and CDR2 LQKENI. Trimming took 0 bases from V and 0 from J; bases not matched to a gene: 4.

This chain links TRBV2 with TRBJ2-1; 10 nucleotides align to TRBD2. This CDR3 has 12 amino acids. The V gene end was trimmed by 6 bases and the J gene end by 14 bases; junction bases not matched to a gene: 7. In germline, CDR1 is SNHLY, CDR2 FYNNEI. As DNA, the CDR3 is TGTGCCAGCAGCCTAGCGGGGGCCCAAAAGTTCTTC. Its translation: CASSLAGAQKFF.

The V gene is TRBV2, the J gene TRBJ1-2; D might be TRBD1 (6 bases). The CDR3 consists of 15 residues. V was cut by 6 bases and J by 7 bases, with 21 bases left in between. Germline-derived CDR1 and CDR2 are SNHLY and FYNNEI. The CDR3 DNA sequence: TGTGCCAGCAGAGAGAGCCGGACAGCCCCTGGTGGCTACACCTTC. It specifies CASRESRTAPGGYTF.

The V call is TRBV7-8, the J call TRBJ2-7; maybe TRBD1 (6 bases). Per germline, CDR1 SGHVS and CDR2 FQNEAQ. V was cut by 2 bases and J by 4 bases, with 18 bases left in between. The CDR3 runs 16 residues. In DNA, the CDR3 is TGTGCCAGCAGCTTATCTCGGACAGCCTTTATTTACGAGCAGTACTTC. The encoded protein is CASSLSRTAFIYEQYF.

The CDR3 region is CASELGTGYHEQYF. For the CDR3, the DNA is TGTGCCAGCGAGTTGGGGACAGGGTACCACGAGCAGTACTTC. The V gene is TRBV2, the J gene TRBJ2-7, with 9 bases fitting TRBD1. With V trimmed by 8 bases and J by 5 bases, 10 bases remained unmatched. Per the germline V gene, CDR1 is SNHLY and CDR2 is FYNNEI. The CDR3 totals 14 residues.

The chain's CDR3 is CASSPGRGNQPQHF. CDR3 in DNA: TGTGCCAGCTCACCTGGGCGAGGCAATCAGCCCCAGCATTTT. The chain carries TRBV18 and TRBJ1-5; D call uncertain. Between the trimmed V and J ends, which lost 3 bases and 2 bases, there was a span of 8 bases. The CDR3 length is 14 residues. Germline CDR1 KGHSH, CDR2 LQKENI.

V usage is TRBV5-1 and J usage is TRBJ2-2; TRBD2 agrees at 10 bases. The CDR3 has 18 residues. Germline CDR1 is SGHRS and CDR2 is YFSETQ. Germline trimming cut 0 bases from V and 3 bases from J; bases unmatched to any gene: 8. CDR3 sequence: CASSLAPTSGAHTGELFF. In DNA form, the CDR3 reads TGCGCCAGCAGCTTGGCCCCCACTAGCGGGGCCCACACCGGGGAGCTGTTTTTT.

The rearrangement joins TRBV5-4 to TRBJ1-3; D unresolved. CDR1 and CDR2 from the germline V gene are SGHNT and YYREEE (reference sequence). CDR3 length equals 14 residues. V lost 6 bases and J 0 bases, leaving 10 bases between the germline ends. The CDR3: CASIRHRSGNTIYF. CDR3 coding DNA: TGTGCCAGCATCAGACACCGCTCTGGAAACACCATATATTTT.

CDR3 nucleotide sequence: TGTGCCACCAGCTCCCGGGTGGGGGGGCTGGACCTCGAGCAGTACTTC. This translates into CATSSRVGGLDLEQYF. The V and J genes are TRBV15 and TRBJ2-7, with a possible D match to TRBD2 (7 bases). Germline CDR1 reads LNHNV; CDR2 reads YYDKDF (reference sequence). The V end lost 5 bases, the J end lost 6 bases, and 23 bases lay between the germline ends. The CDR3 is 16 amino acids. Complete variable domain (other parts from reference TRBV15 and TRBJ2-7): DAMVIQNPRYQVTQFGKPVTLSCSQTLNHNVMYWYQQKSSQAPKLLFHYYDKDFNNEADTPDNFQSRRPNTSFCFLDIRSPGLGDTAMYLCATSSRVGGLDLEQYFGPGTRLTVT.

The rearrangement uses TRBV4-1 and TRBJ1-1; D gene ambiguous. There are 15 residues in the CDR3. The V end was cut by 1 base, the J end by 4 bases, with 13 bases between. CDR1 is MGHRA, CDR2 YSYEKL, per germline. CDR3 amino acids: CASSQADKVGTEAFF. The CDR3 DNA reads as TGCGCCAGCAGCCAAGCAGACAAGGTCGGCACTGAAGCTTTCTTT.